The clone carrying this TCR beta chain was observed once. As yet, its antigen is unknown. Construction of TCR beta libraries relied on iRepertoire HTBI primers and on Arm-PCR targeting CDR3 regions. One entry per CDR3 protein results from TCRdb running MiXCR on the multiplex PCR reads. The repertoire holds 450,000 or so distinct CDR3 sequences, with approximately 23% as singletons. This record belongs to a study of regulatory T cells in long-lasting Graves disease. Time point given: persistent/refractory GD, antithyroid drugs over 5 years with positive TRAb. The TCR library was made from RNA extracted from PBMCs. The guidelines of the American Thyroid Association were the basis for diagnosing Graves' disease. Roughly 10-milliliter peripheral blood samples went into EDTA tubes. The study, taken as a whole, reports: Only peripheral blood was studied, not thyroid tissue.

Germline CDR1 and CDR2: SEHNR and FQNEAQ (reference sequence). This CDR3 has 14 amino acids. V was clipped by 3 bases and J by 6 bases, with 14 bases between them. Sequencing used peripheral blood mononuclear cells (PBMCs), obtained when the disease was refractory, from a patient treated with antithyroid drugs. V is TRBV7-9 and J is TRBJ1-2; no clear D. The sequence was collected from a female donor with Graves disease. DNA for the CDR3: TGTGCCAGCAGCTTGGTAGGCGCCTCCCATGGCTACACCTTC. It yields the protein CASSLVGASHGYTF.